This TCR beta chain was identified in a study of Ad26.COV2.S vaccination and SARS-CoV-2 variants. About the study: The study gave Ad26.COV2.S intramuscularly, once or twice 56 days apart.

Generated by immunoSEQ multiplex PCR, the TCRdb table keeps only in-frame clones and is missing some. The sample lists 350,000 to 400,000 clones, 80% to 90% seen once, with 3% to 4.5% in the top ten. Regarding the study as a whole: Similar non-spike TCR breadth was seen in vaccine and placebo recipients.

Notes on this clone: Its antigen is not identified.

The V end was cut by 7 bases, the J end by 8 bases, with 20 bases between. This CDR3 spans 14 amino acids. CDR1 and CDR2 (germline): MDHEN, SYDVKM. Treatment indicated: 19 received Ad26.COV2.S at low or high dose, single or two shots; 5 received placebo; per-sample allocation not given. Sample collection was performed on day 63 after the first vaccine or placebo injection. Sample: peripheral blood, taken in a trial of Ad26.COV2.S vaccine versus placebo. The TCR sequence derives from a person aged 18-65 years who received the Ad26.COV2.S COVID-19 vaccine or a placebo. This chain joins TRBV28 and TRBJ1-2; D possibly corresponds to TRBD1 (5 bases). The CDR3 nucleotides read TGTGCCAGCACCTTGCGGGGGTATCTATGGGGCTACACCTTC. Its translation: CASTLRGYLWGYTF.